This is a list of T cell receptor beta chains from one sample in a study of graft-versus-host responses after intestinal transplantation. What these receptors recognize is not known. Sequencing was performed with immunoSEQ multiplex PCR; in TCRdb, only in-frame clones are kept and a portion is missing. In the table there are approximately 89,000 clones, around 93% of which are singletons. Specimen: unstimulated CD8+ T cells sorted from spleen or lymph node cells, collected before transplant. The receptors stem from a human donor who was the organ donor for an intestinal transplant. The CDR3 runs from the conserved cysteine through the conserved F or W. The order of the fields is J gene, clone size, V gene, D gene, CDR3 protein, CDR3 DNA. The D gene is left open where the match is weak. Clone size appears in some rows only: once, few, many, or a class for an expanded clone.

TRBJ1-5,.,TRBV7-9,TRBD1,CASSLGYGTGEDQPQHF,TGTGCCAGCAGCTTAGGATATGGGACAGGGGAGGATCAGCCCCAGCATTTT
TRBJ1-6,.,TRBV5-4,.,CASSFEVASYNSPLHF,TGTGCCAGCAGCTTCGAGGTGGCCTCCTATAATTCACCCCTCCACTTT
TRBJ2-7,.,TRBV7-2,TRBD2,CASSCGLLAGFGEQYF,TGTGCCAGCAGCTGCGGGCTGCTAGCGGGATTTGGGGAGCAGTACTTC
TRBJ2-1,.,TRBV28,.,CASSSSSLAPYNEQFF,TGTGCCAGCAGTTCCTCTTCCCTAGCGCCCTACAATGAGCAGTTCTTC
TRBJ1-5,.,TRBV2,.,CASKWRERQPQHF,TGTGCCAGCAAGTGGCGGGAACGTCAGCCCCAGCATTTT
TRBJ1-5,.,TRBV28,.,CASSFGQPQHF,TGTGCCAGCAGTTTCGGTCAGCCCCAGCATTTT
TRBJ1-1,.,TRBV4-1,.,CASSQGQLNTEAFF,TGCGCCAGCAGCCAAGGACAGCTGAACACTGAAGCTTTCTTT
TRBJ2-7,once,TRBV7-9,TRBD2,CASSFGLVGEQYF,TGTGCCAGCAGCTTCGGACTAGTGGGCGAGCAGTACTTC
TRBJ2-3,.,TRBV27,.,CASSFSLSGSTDTQYF,TGTGCCAGCAGTTTCTCCCTCTCGGGTAGCACAGATACGCAGTATTTT
TRBJ2-5,.,TRBV28,.,CASSPQGWETQYF,TGTGCCAGCAGCCCACAGGGTTGGGAGACCCAGTACTTC
TRBJ2-3,few,TRBV6-6,.,CASSYRGRTDTQYF,TGTGCCAGCAGTTACCGGGGGAGGACAGATACGCAGTATTTT
TRBJ2-1,.,TRBV27,.,CASSPWQNPNEQFF,TGTGCCAGCAGCCCCTGGCAGAACCCCAATGAGCAGTTCTTC
TRBJ2-7,.,TRBV6-4,TRBD2,CASSSRPGTSIYEQYF,TGTGCCAGCAGCTCCCGGCCGGGGACTAGTATCTACGAGCAGTACTTC
TRBJ2-2,.,TRBV9,.,CASSGTAGELFF,TGTGCCAGCAGCGGGACAGCCGGGGAGCTGTTTTTT
TRBJ1-2,.,TRBV7-3,TRBD1,CASSPTGEGGYTF,TGTGCCAGCAGCCCGACAGGGGAAGGTGGCTACACCTTC
TRBJ2-7,.,TRBV7-6,.,CASSFRRASLEQYF,TGTGCCAGCAGCTTCAGGAGGGCTAGTTTAGAGCAGTACTTC
TRBJ2-7,once,TRBV6-1,TRBD2,CASSLAGGQYEQYF,TGTGCCAGCAGTCTAGCGGGGGGCCAATACGAGCAGTACTTC
TRBJ1-2,.,TRBV18,.,CASSPIGRMWYGYTF,TGTGCCAGCTCACCCATCGGGAGGATGTGGTATGGCTACACCTTC
TRBJ2-1,once,TRBV6-5,.,CASSAGCSYNEQFF,TGTGCCAGCAGTGCTGGCTGCTCCTACAATGAGCAGTTCTTC
TRBJ1-2,.,TRBV9,.,CASSVDLGNTYGYTF,TGTGCCAGCAGCGTAGACCTGGGCAATACCTATGGCTACACCTTC
TRBJ2-1,.,TRBV4-3,.,CASSQGTSVPYNEQFF,TGCGCCAGCAGCCAAGGAACCAGCGTGCCCTACAATGAGCAGTTCTTC
TRBJ2-3,.,TRBV28,.,CASTHGGPDTQYF,TGTGCCAGCACCCACGGGGGTCCCGATACGCAGTATTTT
TRBJ2-1,.,TRBV21-1,.,CASTRGLLASSYNEQFF,TGTGCCAGCACCCGTGGACTACTAGCGTCCTCCTACAATGAGCAGTTCTTC
TRBJ2-3,.,TRBV27,.,CASSLIGGTDTQYF,TGTGCCAGCAGTTTAATAGGGGGCACAGATACGCAGTATTTT
TRBJ1-6,.,TRBV6-6,TRBD1,CASRGLDRDNSPLHF,TGTGCCAGCAGGGGACTGGACAGGGATAATTCACCCCTCCACTTT
TRBJ2-7,.,TRBV5-1,TRBD2,CASSSFSGSSYEQYF,TGCGCCAGCAGCTCGTTTAGCGGGAGCTCCTACGAGCAGTACTTC
TRBJ2-7,.,TRBV27,TRBD1,CASSFLGTAYEQYF,TGTGCCAGCAGTTTCCTCGGGACAGCCTACGAGCAGTACTTC
TRBJ2-4,.,TRBV2,.,CASSVGGRTKNIQYF,TGTGCCAGCAGTGTCGGGGGGCGCACCAAAAACATTCAGTACTTC
TRBJ2-7,.,TRBV28,TRBD2,CASTGSGASSYEQYF,TGTGCCAGCACCGGGAGCGGGGCCTCCTCCTACGAGCAGTACTTC
TRBJ2-5,.,TRBV5-1,.,CASRPGFEETQYF,TGCGCCAGCCGCCCAGGGTTCGAAGAGACCCAGTACTTC
TRBJ2-3,once,TRBV7-8,TRBD2,CASSVTRLAGPASDTQYF,TGTGCCAGCAGCGTTACTAGACTAGCGGGGCCGGCATCAGATACGCAGTATTTT
TRBJ1-5,.,TRBV11-2,TRBD1,CASSHGTGTFSNQPQHF,TGTGCCAGCAGCCACGGGACAGGGACCTTTAGCAATCAGCCCCAGCATTTT
TRBJ2-7,.,TRBV5-1,.,CASSLAGGVAYEQYF,TGCGCCAGCAGCTTGGCTGGCGGGGTGGCCTACGAGCAGTACTTC
TRBJ2-7,once,TRBV19,TRBD2,CASLSGSGHEQYF,TGTGCCAGCCTTAGCGGGAGCGGGCACGAGCAGTACTTC
TRBJ2-7,.,TRBV4-2,TRBD1,CASSQDIGQGTYEQYF,TGTGCCAGCAGCCAAGATATAGGACAGGGGACCTACGAGCAGTACTTC
TRBJ1-3,.,TRBV5-6,.,CASSRQDSDSGNTIYF,TGTGCCAGCAGCCGCCAAGACAGTGACTCTGGAAACACCATATATTTT
TRBJ2-1,.,TRBV27,TRBD1,CASSQGDRVNEQFF,TGTGCCAGCAGTCAGGGGGACAGGGTCAATGAGCAGTTCTTC
TRBJ2-3,.,TRBV7-8,TRBD2,CASSLGREGLVMQYF,TGTGCCAGCAGCTTAGGGCGGGAGGGCCTTGTGATGCAGTATTTT
TRBJ2-2,once,TRBV4-1,TRBD2,CASSTLAATNTGELFF,TGCGCCAGCAGCACACTAGCGGCCACGAACACCGGGGAGCTGTTTTTT
TRBJ1-5,once,TRBV15,.,CATSLTRGPDQPQHF,TGTGCCACCAGCTTAACCAGGGGTCCCGATCAGCCCCAGCATTTT
TRBJ2-7,.,TRBV27,.,CASSFVGSDPPYEQYF,TGTGCCAGCAGTTTTGTGGGGAGCGACCCTCCCTACGAGCAGTACTTC
TRBJ1-5,.,TRBV27,TRBD1,CASRRTGTGDNQPQHF,TGTGCCAGCAGGCGAACCGGGACAGGGGACAATCAGCCCCAGCATTTT
TRBJ2-2,.,TRBV4-2,TRBD2,CASSQPGTSGGSFHGELFF,TGTGCCAGCAGCCAGCCTGGGACTAGCGGGGGATCTTTCCACGGGGAGCTGTTTTTT
TRBJ2-7,.,TRBV5-6,.,CASSLGGSPYEQYF,TGTGCCAGCAGCTTGGGAGGGTCCCCCTACGAGCAGTACTTC
TRBJ1-1,.,TRBV7-9,.,CASSLGGEAFF,TGTGCCAGCAGCTTAGGCGGGGAAGCTTTCTTT
TRBJ1-1,.,TRBV5-8,.,CASSLAPGDTEAFF,TGTGCCAGCAGCTTGGCCCCGGGGGACACTGAAGCTTTCTTT
TRBJ2-1,.,TRBV15,TRBD1,CAAGTASSYNEQFF,TGTGCCGCCGGGACAGCCAGCTCCTACAATGAGCAGTTCTTC
TRBJ2-7,few,TRBV28,TRBD1,CASSYDRGVYEQYF,TGTGCCAGCAGTTACGACAGGGGCGTGTACGAGCAGTACTTC
TRBJ1-1,.,TRBV7-9,.,CASSPREAVGTEAFF,TGTGCCAGCAGCCCCCGAGAGGCGGTGGGCACTGAAGCTTTCTTT
TRBJ2-7,.,TRBV9,.,CASSPNPGQILEQYF,TGTGCCAGCAGCCCGAACCCCGGACAGATATTAGAGCAGTACTTC